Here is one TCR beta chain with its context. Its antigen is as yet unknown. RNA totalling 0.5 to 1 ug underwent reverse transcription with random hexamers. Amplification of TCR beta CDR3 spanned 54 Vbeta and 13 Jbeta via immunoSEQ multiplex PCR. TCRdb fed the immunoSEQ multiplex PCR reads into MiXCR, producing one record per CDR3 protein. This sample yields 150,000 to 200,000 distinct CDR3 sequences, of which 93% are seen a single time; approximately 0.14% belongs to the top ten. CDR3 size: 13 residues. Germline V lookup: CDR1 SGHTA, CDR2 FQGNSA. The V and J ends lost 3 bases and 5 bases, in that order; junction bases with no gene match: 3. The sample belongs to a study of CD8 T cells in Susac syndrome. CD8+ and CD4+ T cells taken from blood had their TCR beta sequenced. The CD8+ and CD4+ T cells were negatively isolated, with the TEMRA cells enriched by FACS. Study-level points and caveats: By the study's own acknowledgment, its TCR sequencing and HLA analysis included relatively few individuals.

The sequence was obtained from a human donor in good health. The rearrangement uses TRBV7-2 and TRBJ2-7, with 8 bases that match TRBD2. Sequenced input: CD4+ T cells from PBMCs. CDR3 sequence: CASSFGGAHEQYF. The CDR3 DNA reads TGTGCCAGCAGCTTCGGGGGGGCCCACGAGCAGTACTTC.